The TCR beta chain described here comes from a study of T cell changes during pregnancy in multiple sclerosis (dated by TCRdb to about 2019). As for the study more broadly: The study examined how the T cell repertoire changed over the course of pregnancy in women with multiple sclerosis.

About this clone itself: This receptor's antigen is unknown. Base quality data are lacking; no much larger clone is found one base away.

CDR1 and CDR2 are read off the germline V gene (reference sequence) as PRHDT and FYEKMQ. Spanning cysteine to phenylalanine, the CDR3 consists of 12 amino acids. The CDR3 DNA has 36 bases and is translated from base 1. At the junction V is shortened by 2 bases and J by 7 bases, with 9 bases in between. Preparation of the library involved the immunoSEQ multiplex PCR assay. TCRdb mirrors the immuneACCESS table, restricted to in-frame sequences. Some clones are absent from its copies; in checked studies, under half trace to an unresolved V gene, and the reason for the others is unknown. This sample lists over 55,000 clones; 90% to 95% were detected once. The ten largest clones capture about 3% of the sample.

The receptor's source is a female donor with multiple sclerosis, enrolled in a pregnancy study. The sequence is built from TRBV13 and TRBJ2-7; the best D guess is TRBD2, with 5 bases matching. Sequenced material: CD8+ T cells from peripheral blood mononuclear cells, taken in the third trimester of pregnancy. The nucleotide sequence is given as TGTGCCAGCAGCTTAACCCGGGAAGAGCAGTACTTC. It translates as CASSLTREEQYF.